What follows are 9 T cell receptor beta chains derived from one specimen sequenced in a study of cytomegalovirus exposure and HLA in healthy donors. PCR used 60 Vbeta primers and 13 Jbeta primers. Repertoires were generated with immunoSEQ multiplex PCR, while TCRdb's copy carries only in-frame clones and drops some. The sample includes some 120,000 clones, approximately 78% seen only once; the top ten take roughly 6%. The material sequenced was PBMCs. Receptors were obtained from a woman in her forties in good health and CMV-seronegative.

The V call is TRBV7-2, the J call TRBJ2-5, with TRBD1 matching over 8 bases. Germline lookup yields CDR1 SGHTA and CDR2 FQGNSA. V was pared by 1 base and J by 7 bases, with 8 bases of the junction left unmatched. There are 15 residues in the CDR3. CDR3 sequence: CASSLVAGGEVTQYF. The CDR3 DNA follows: TGTGCCAGCAGCTTAGTGGCAGGGGGCGAGGTGACCCAGTACTTC.

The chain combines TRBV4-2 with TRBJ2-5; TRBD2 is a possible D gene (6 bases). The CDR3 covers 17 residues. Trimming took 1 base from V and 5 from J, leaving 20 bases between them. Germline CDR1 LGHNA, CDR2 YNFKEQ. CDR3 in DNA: TGTGCCAGCAGCCAAGGAAACGGGGGTTCATCTAGGGAGACCCAGTACTTC. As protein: CASSQGNGGSSRETQYF.

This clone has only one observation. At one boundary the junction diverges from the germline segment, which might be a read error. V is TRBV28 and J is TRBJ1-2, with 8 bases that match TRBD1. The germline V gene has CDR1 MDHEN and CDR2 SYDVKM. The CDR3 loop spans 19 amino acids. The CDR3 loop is CASSLALGQGKGGNYGYIF. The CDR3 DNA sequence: TGTGCCAGCAGTTTGGCTCTCGGACAGGGAAAGGGGGGTAACTATGGCTACATCTTC.

Here the CDR3 DNA reads TGTGCCAGTAAACCGGGAGGGAACTACAATGAGCAGTTCTTC. Protein product: CASKPGGNYNEQFF. V gene TRBV9 combines with J gene TRBJ2-1, with TRBD2 matching 8 bases. With V trimmed by 8 bases and J by 3 bases, 7 bases remained unmatched. Germline CDR1 SGDLS, CDR2 YYNGEE. This CDR3 region has 14 residues.

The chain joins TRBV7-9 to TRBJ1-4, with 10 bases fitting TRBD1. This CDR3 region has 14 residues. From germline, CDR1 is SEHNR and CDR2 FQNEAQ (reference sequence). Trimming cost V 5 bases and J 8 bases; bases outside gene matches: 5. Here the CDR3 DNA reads TGTGCCAGCAGCCAGACAGGGGGCCGGGAAAAACTGTTTTTT. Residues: CASSQTGGREKLFF.

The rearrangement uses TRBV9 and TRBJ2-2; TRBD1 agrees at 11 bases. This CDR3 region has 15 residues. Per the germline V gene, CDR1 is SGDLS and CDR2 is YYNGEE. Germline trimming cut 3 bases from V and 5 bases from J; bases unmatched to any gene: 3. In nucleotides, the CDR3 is TGTGCCAGCAGCGCGGACAGGGGGCAAACCGGGGAGCTGTTTTTT. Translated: CASSADRGQTGELFF.

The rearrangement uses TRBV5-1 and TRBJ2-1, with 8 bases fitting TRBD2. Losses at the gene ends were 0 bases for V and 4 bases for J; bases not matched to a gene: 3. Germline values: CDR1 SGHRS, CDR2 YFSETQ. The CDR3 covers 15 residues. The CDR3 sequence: CASSLELAAYNEQFF. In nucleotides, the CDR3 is TGCGCCAGCAGCTTGGAACTAGCGGCTTACAATGAGCAGTTCTTC.

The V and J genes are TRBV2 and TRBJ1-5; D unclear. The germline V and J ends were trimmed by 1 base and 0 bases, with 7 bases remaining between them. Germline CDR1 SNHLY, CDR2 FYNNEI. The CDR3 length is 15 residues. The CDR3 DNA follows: TGTGCCAGCAGTGAAGGCTTCTATAGCAATCAGCCCCAGCATTTT. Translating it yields CASSEGFYSNQPQHF.

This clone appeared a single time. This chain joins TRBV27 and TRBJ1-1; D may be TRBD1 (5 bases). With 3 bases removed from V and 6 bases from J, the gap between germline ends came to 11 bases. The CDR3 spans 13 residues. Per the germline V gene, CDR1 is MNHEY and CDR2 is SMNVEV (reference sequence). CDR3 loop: CASSLWGVAEAFF. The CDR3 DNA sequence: TGTGCCAGCAGTTTGTGGGGGGTCGCTGAAGCTTTCTTT.